The clone carrying this T cell receptor (beta chain) was detected once. Its antigen is still unknown. This sample is part of a study of cytomegalovirus exposure and HLA in healthy donors. Study observations and caveats: TRBV6-2, TRBV6-3 and some other V segments were excluded as indistinguishable.

The CDR3 is made up of 13 amino acids. Germline V gene sequence: CDR1 SEHNR, CDR2 FQNEAQ (reference sequence). Deletions cut 5 bases from V and 5 bases from J, with 12 bases between. Healthy donors of bone marrow made up the group. When sampled, the donors appeared nominally healthy, though they likely had unrecorded immune exposures. PCR amplification relied on 60 Vbeta primers (plus 13 Jbeta primers). The data were produced by immunoSEQ multiplex PCR, yet TCRdb's version contains in-frame clones alone and is incomplete. Of fewer than 120,000 clones listed, 75% to 90% were seen once; the top ten hold around 2%.

Sample: PBMCs. This TCR was sampled from a man aged 40-49 years in good health and CMV-seronegative. This chain connects TRBV7-9 to TRBJ2-5; D is perhaps TRBD1 (6 bases). The CDR3 sequence is CASSTQGKETQYF. DNA of the CDR3: TGTGCCAGCAGCACACAGGGAAAGGAGACCCAGTACTTC.